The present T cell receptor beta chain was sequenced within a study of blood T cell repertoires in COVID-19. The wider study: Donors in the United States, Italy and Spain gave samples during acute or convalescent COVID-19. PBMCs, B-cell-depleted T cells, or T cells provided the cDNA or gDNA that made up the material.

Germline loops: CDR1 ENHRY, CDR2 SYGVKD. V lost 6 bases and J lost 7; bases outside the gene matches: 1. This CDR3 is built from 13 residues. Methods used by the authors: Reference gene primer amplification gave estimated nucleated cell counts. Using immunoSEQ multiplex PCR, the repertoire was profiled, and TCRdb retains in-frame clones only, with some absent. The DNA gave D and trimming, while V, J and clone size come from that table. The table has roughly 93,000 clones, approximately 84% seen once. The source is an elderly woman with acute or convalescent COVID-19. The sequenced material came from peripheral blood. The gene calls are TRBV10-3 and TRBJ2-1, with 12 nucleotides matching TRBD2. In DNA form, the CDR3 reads TGTGCCATCAGACTAGCGGGGGGAAATGAGCAGTTCTTC. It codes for CAIRLAGGNEQFF.